This TCR beta chain was sequenced during a study of control samples from healthy donors and cancer patients. The data were produced by immunoSEQ multiplex PCR, yet TCRdb's version contains in-frame clones alone and is incomplete. The sample holds 110,000 to 150,000 clones, just under 95% seen once. V lost 5 bases, J lost 2 bases, and 9 bases lay in between. This CDR3 is built from 12 residues. The V gene's germline CDR1 is GTSNPN and CDR2 SVGIG (reference sequence). This clone was observed a few times. This receptor was taken from a man aged 55 to 70 with colorectal cancer. What was sequenced was PBMCs. The chain links TRBV30 to TRBJ1-2, with a weak D call TRBD1 (6 bases). In DNA form, the CDR3 reads TGTGCCTGGGCAGGACAGAACTATGGCTACACCTTC. Its protein is CAWAGQNYGYTF.